The subject of this entry is one T cell receptor beta chain. The antigen is not known. Between the trimmed V and J ends, which lost 2 bases and 5 bases, there was a span of 13 bases. The CDR3 contains 15 residues. CDR1 is SGDLS and CDR2 is YYNGEE in the germline V gene. Sequencing was performed with immunoSEQ multiplex PCR; in TCRdb, only in-frame clones are kept and a portion is missing. The data contain roughly 60,000 clones, about 86% of them seen just once; the ten biggest clones take up roughly 4%. This sample is part of a study of OX40 agonist ivuxolimab in advanced cancers. Points from the study as a whole: No antigen was identified for the clonally expanded peripheral T cells. Clonal expansion by week 6 occurred in CD4+ and CD8+ blood T cells (at 0.1 to 3.0 mg/kg). CD4+ T cells averaged fewer expanded clones than CD8+ T cells.

V and J are TRBV9 and TRBJ2-2; D is possibly TRBD2 (5 bases). Source: CD4+ or CD8+ T cells sorted from blood, taken in a trial of the OX40 agonist ivuxolimab. This clonotype was obtained from an adult with an advanced solid tumor such as melanoma, head and neck, liver or kidney cancer. The CDR3 sequence is CASSVDRPGTGELFF. CDR3 DNA sequence: TGTGCCAGCAGCGTCGACCGTCCGGGGACCGGGGAGCTGTTTTTT.